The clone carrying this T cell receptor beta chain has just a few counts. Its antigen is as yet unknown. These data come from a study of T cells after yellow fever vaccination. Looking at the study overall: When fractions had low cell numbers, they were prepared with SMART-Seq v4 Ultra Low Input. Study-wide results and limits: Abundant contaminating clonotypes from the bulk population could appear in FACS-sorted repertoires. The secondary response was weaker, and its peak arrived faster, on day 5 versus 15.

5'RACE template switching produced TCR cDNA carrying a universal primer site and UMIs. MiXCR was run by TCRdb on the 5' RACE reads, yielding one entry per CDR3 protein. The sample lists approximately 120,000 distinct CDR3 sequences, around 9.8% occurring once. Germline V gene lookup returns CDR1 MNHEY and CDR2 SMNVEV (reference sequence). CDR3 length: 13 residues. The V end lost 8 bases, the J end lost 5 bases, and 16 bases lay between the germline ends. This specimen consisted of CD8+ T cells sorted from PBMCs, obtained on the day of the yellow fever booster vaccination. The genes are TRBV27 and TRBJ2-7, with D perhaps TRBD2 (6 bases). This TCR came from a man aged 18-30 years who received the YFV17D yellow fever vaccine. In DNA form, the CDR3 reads TGTGCCAGCCGGGACGGTTGGACTAACGAGCAGTACTTC. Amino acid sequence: CASRDGWTNEQYF.